The rows below give T cell receptor beta chains drawn from one sample of a study of T cells in localized non-small cell lung cancer. Profiled with immunoSEQ multiplex PCR; TCRdb holds only in-frame clones, not every one. Counted here are roughly 40,000 clones, roughly 79% occurring once; the ten biggest clones make up approximately 7%. Sequenced material: peripheral blood mononuclear cells, taken before any cancer treatment. These receptors were collected from a male donor aged 60 or older with stage II lung adenocarcinoma. The CDR3 runs from the conserved cysteine through the conserved F or W. Fields, in order: J gene, V gene, clone size, D gene, CDR3 DNA, CDR3 protein. A D gene is named only where the DNA matches it firmly. Clone size appears in some rows only: once, few, many, or a class for an expanded clone.

>TRBJ1-1|TRBV2|few|.
TGTGCCAGCAGCCAGACGGGGTTAGGCACTGAAGCTTTCTTT
CASSQTGLGTEAFF
>TRBJ1-2|TRBV28|few|TRBD1
TGTACAAGCTCGGGACAGGCCTTCTATGGCTACACCTTC
CTSSGQAFYGYTF
>TRBJ1-5|TRBV30|.|.
TGTGCCTGGAACTCCAGGGGCGCACAGCCCCAGCATTTT
CAWNSRGAQPQHF
>TRBJ2-2|TRBV5-8|.|TRBD2
TGTGCCAGCGAGAAGCGGGAGGGTGGCACCGGGGAGCTGTTTTTT
CASEKREGGTGELFF
>TRBJ2-7|TRBV7-9|.|.
TGTGCCAGCAGCGGAGGAAAAGGGGACGAGCAGTACTTC
CASSGGKGDEQYF
>TRBJ1-5|TRBV11-2|.|.
TGTGCCAGCAGCCGAACAACAGGGAGCGTCAATCAGCCCCAGCATTTT
CASSRTTGSVNQPQHF
>TRBJ1-1|TRBV6-5|.|.
TGTGCCAGCAGCTACGGGGGGGCGAACACTGAAGCTTTCTTT
CASSYGGANTEAFF
>TRBJ1-1|TRBV7-2|.|.
TGTGCCGGCAGTCAAAGAGGGGGACGGCACACTGAAGCTTTCTTT
CAGSQRGGRHTEAFF
>TRBJ1-5|TRBV9|.|.
TGTGCCAGCAGCGTAGGATGGGGGAGCAATCAGCCCCAGCATTTT
CASSVGWGSNQPQHF
>TRBJ2-1|TRBV4-1|.|.
TGCGCCAGCAGCCAAGATTGGCCGCAAGATACGGGCTTTCGGATGGTAGGTGAGCAGTTCTTC
CASSQDWPQDTGFRMVGEQFF
>TRBJ2-2|TRBV29-1|.|.
TGCAGCGTCCGTAACACCGGGGAGCTGTTTTTT
CSVRNTGELFF
>TRBJ1-5|TRBV11-1|.|.
TGTGCCAGCAGCTCCAACAGGGATCAGCCCCAGCATTTT
CASSSNRDQPQHF
>TRBJ1-1|TRBV4-3|.|.
TGCGCCAGCAGCCAAGATTCGGGACGGGAAGCTTTCTTT
CASSQDSGREAFF
>TRBJ1-1|TRBV30|.|TRBD1
TGTGCTCGGGGACAGGGGGGGACTGAAGCTTTCTTT
CARGQGGTEAFF